This is a list of T cell receptor beta chains from one sample in a study of human T cells and chemical hapten exposure. TCRdb processed the RACE reads anew with MiXCR; each CDR3 protein has one entry. The top ten clones hold roughly 10% of a sample with about 69,000 distinct CDR3 sequences, about 32% of them seen once. The specimen was whole blood, collected in connection with sensitization to the hapten diphenylcyclopropenone (DPC). These receptors were obtained from a man aged 35 to 55 with alopecia areata. Some clones in this sample may be carry-over from other donors' samples. Both conserved end residues are part of each CDR3. A D gene is named only where the DNA matches it firmly. The size entry is marked missing in some rows and otherwise reads once, few, many or a size class.

TRBD1	few	TRBV12-3/TRBV12-4	TRBJ2-5	CASTQGEKETQYF	TGTGCCAGCACCCAGGGGGAGAAAGAGACCCAGTACTTC
-	-	TRBV6-6	TRBJ2-5	CASTARFQETQYF	TGTGCCAGCACTGCGCGCTTCCAAGAGACCCAGTACTTC
-	-	TRBV12-3/TRBV12-4	TRBJ1-6	CASTLSRDSPLHF	TGTGCCAGCACCTTGAGCAGGGATTCACCCCTCCACTTT
TRBD2	-	TRBV12-3/TRBV12-4	TRBJ2-1	CASRVGEIAGGPRNEQFF	TGTGCCAGCAGAGTCGGAGAAATAGCGGGAGGGCCGAGGAATGAGCAGTTCTTC
-	-	TRBV7-6	TRBJ2-3	CASSLTGMGYTDTQYF	TGTGCCAGCAGCTTAACAGGGATGGGGTACACAGATACGCAGTATTTT
-	few	TRBV15	TRBJ2-3	CATSREVPGSDTQYF	TGTGCCACCAGCAGAGAGGTGCCGGGATCAGATACGCAGTATTTT
-	-	TRBV28	TRBJ2-1	CASSLAGLDEQFF	TGTGCCAGCAGTTTGGCAGGGTTGGATGAGCAGTTCTTC
-	few	TRBV2	TRBJ2-6	CASTGGFGANVLTF	TGTGCCAGCACCGGGGGTTTTGGGGCCAACGTCCTGACTTTC
-	-	TRBV5-6	TRBJ2-5	CASSQRVQAGETQYF	TGTGCCAGCAGCCAGAGGGTCCAGGCGGGAGAGACCCAGTACTTC
-	few	TRBV7-9	TRBJ1-5	CASSPNGGQPQHF	TGTGCCAGCAGCCCAAACGGAGGTCAGCCCCAGCATTTT
TRBD1	-	TRBV29-1	TRBJ1-1	CSVEPVQGSEAFF	TGCAGCGTTGAACCTGTACAGGGGAGTGAAGCTTTCTTT
TRBD1	-	TRBV7-8	TRBJ2-7	CASSLVTGGYEQYF	TGTGCCAGCAGCTTAGTGACAGGGGGCTACGAGCAGTACTTC
-	-	TRBV12-3/TRBV12-4	TRBJ1-6	CASTLRGGTANSPLHF	TGTGCCAGCACCCTTAGGGGGGGGACCGCTAATTCACCCCTCCACTTT
TRBD2	few	TRBV28	TRBJ2-7	CASSIPGLAGGWYF	TGTGCCAGCAGTATCCCGGGACTAGCGGGAGGGTGGTACTTC
TRBD1	-	TRBV14	TRBJ2-1	CASSQATGGTEQFF	TGTGCCAGCAGCCAAGCGACAGGGGGCACTGAGCAGTTCTTC
-	-	TRBV12-3/TRBV12-4	TRBJ2-7	CASSLWVTEQYF	TGTGCCAGCAGTTTGTGGGTGACCGAGCAGTACTTC
-	few	TRBV7-9	TRBJ2-2	CASSSRVGELFF	TGTGCCAGCAGCTCCAGAGTCGGGGAGCTGTTTTTT
-	few	TRBV14	TRBJ1-1	CASSPQRWVGDTEAFF	TGTGCCAGCAGCCCCCAGCGGTGGGTTGGGGACACTGAAGCTTTCTTT
-	few	TRBV28	TRBJ1-1	CASSRGGEGGTEAFF	TGTGCCAGCAGCCGGGGGGGGGAAGGCGGCACTGAAGCTTTCTTT
TRBD2	-	TRBV6-5	TRBJ2-1	CASSPSGRAPKGQFF	TGTGCCAGCAGTCCCAGCGGGAGGGCCCCCAAGGGGCAGTTCTTC
TRBD1	-	TRBV14	TRBJ1-4	CASSLKITGESEKLFF	TGTGCCAGCAGCCTCAAGATCACAGGGGAGAGTGAAAAACTGTTTTTT
-	-	TRBV11-1	TRBJ2-3	CASSIGPARSDTQYF	TGTGCCAGCAGCATTGGACCGGCGCGGTCAGATACGCAGTATTTT
TRBD1	-	TRBV7-2	TRBJ1-5	CASSLVGTGFSSQPQHF	TGTGCCAGCAGCTTAGTGGGGACAGGGTTCAGCTCACAGCCCCAGCATTTT
-	-	TRBV3-1	TRBJ2-1	CASSQSSQEQFF	TGTGCCAGCAGCCAATCTAGCCAGGAGCAGTTCTTC
TRBD1	few	TRBV6-5	TRBJ2-7	CASSYSTGGSEQYF	TGTGCCAGCAGTTACTCGACAGGGGGCAGCGAGCAGTACTTC
-	-	TRBV12-3/TRBV12-4	TRBJ2-5	CASSPTLDGTQYF	TGTGCCAGCAGCCCCACCCTCGACGGGACCCAGTACTTC
TRBD1	few	TRBV19	TRBJ1-5	CASSPDRDNQPQHF	TGTGCCAGTAGTCCGGACAGGGACAATCAGCCCCAGCATTTT
TRBD2	-	TRBV7-9	TRBJ2-5	CASSLAPGLAEETQYF	TGTGCCAGCAGCCTTGCCCCGGGACTAGCGGAAGAGACCCAGTACTTC
-	-	TRBV7-6	TRBJ1-1	CASSSGPGLDTEAFF	TGTGCCAGCAGCTCGGGACCGGGTCTAGACACTGAAGCTTTCTTT
-	-	TRBV12-3/TRBV12-4	TRBJ1-5	CASSLEGVGQPQHF	TGTGCCAGCAGTTTAGAAGGGGTCGGGCAGCCCCAGCATTTT
-	few	TRBV6-5	TRBJ2-2	CASSYGSGELFF	TGTGCCAGCAGTTACGGGAGCGGGGAGCTGTTTTTT
TRBD1	few	TRBV6-4	TRBJ2-2	CASSDSILRQGSNTGELFF	TGTGCCAGCAGTGACTCGATCTTAAGACAGGGGAGTAACACCGGGGAGCTGTTTTTT
-	-	TRBV7-7	TRBJ2-5	CASSFETQYF	TGTGCCAGCAGCTTCGAGACCCAGTACTTC
-	-	TRBV29-1	TRBJ2-5	CSVRPGQVQETQYF	TGCAGCGTCCGACCGGGACAAGTCCAAGAGACCCAGTACTTC
-	few	TRBV20-1	TRBJ2-7	CSARGRNGIEQYF	TGCAGTGCTAGAGGTAGAAACGGAATCGAGCAGTACTTC
TRBD2	-	TRBV27	TRBJ2-7	CASSLRRGGRVEQYF	TGTGCCAGCAGTTTGAGGAGGGGCGGGAGAGTCGAGCAGTACTTC
-	few	TRBV12-3/TRBV12-4	TRBJ2-5	CASSLERGETQYF	TGTGCCAGCAGTTTAGAGAGGGGAGAGACCCAGTACTTC
-	-	TRBV7-2	TRBJ2-1	CASSLLPDEQFF	TGTGCCAGCAGCTTATTGCCCGATGAGCAGTTCTTC
-	-	TRBV24-1	TRBJ1-1	CATSDVTGAFF	TGTGCCACCAGTGACGTAACGGGAGCTTTCTTT
TRBD1	-	TRBV7-9	TRBJ2-3	CASSSLTGDTDTQYF	TGTGCCAGCAGCTCCTTGACAGGGGACACAGATACGCAGTATTTT
TRBD2	-	TRBV28	TRBJ2-3	CASRGAGGVLTDTQYF	TGTGCCAGCAGAGGTGCGGGAGGGGTTCTAACAGATACGCAGTATTTT